The 17 T cell receptor beta chains reported below all come from one sample, sequenced in a study of T cells in Graves' hyperthyroidism and ophthalmopathy. TCR beta CDR3 sequences were amplified from RNA transcripts. HTBI primers were the set used in a first-round RT-PCR of the TCR CDR3. From the multiplex PCR reads, TCRdb called clonotypes with MiXCR, one entry per CDR3 protein. The sample has hundreds of thousands of distinct CDR3 sequences; roughly 16% are singletons. Sequencing input: blood. Receptor source: a woman between 40 and 50 years old with Graves' ophthalmopathy.

In this sample, this clonotype turned up a few times. The V and J genes are TRBV4-1 and TRBJ1-2; no reliable D call. V was pared by 3 bases and J by 7 bases, with 9 bases between. Germline-derived CDR1 and CDR2 are MGHRA and YSYEKL. This CDR3 region has 12 residues. The CDR3 nucleotides read TGCGCCAGCAGCCATCGAGGCGGTGGCTACACCTTC. This encodes CASSHRGGGYTF.

Note on this clonotype: With a much larger clone just one base away, this may be a read error. The chain couples TRBV3-1 to TRBJ2-2; D call uncertain. V dropped 3 bases and J dropped 7 bases, with 3 bases sitting between them. Germline assignment: CDR1 LGHDT and CDR2 YNNKEL (reference sequence). CDR3 size: 11 residues. The CDR3 region has the DNA TGTGCCAGCAGCCACATCGGGGAGCTGTTTTTT. Translating it yields CASSHIGELFF.

Comments on this clonotype: Just one base apart from a much larger clone, this may be a read error. This chain joins TRBV11-3 and TRBJ1-4, with D tentatively TRBD1 (6 bases). The CDR3 is 16 residues long. Looked up from germline, CDR1 is SGHNT and CDR2 is YENEEA. This CDR3 reads CASSLGTGLTNEKPFF. The CDR3 DNA is TGTGCCAGCAGCTTAGGCACAGGGCTGACTAATGAAAAACCGTTTTTT.

In its sample, this clonotype was seen a few times. The junction differs from germline at one of its ends, possibly a read error. This chain uses TRBV5-1 with TRBJ1-1; the D gene is possibly TRBD1 (6 bases). The CDR3 runs 19 residues. CDR1 SGHRS and CDR2 YFSETQ come from the germline V gene. The DNA for the CDR3 is TGTGCCAGCAGCGTAGCCCCCTGGGGGGCGTCGGGTTCGATGACTGAAGCTTTCTTT. It specifies CASSVAPWGASGSMTEAFF.

This clonotype showed up many times. V is TRBV5-1 and J is TRBJ2-5, with TRBD1 as a possible D gene (6 bases). From germline, CDR1 is SGHRS and CDR2 YFSETQ. V was shortened by 0 bases and J by 7 bases, with 13 bases between the two germline ends. The CDR3 has 14 amino acids. CDR3 DNA sequence: TGCGCCAGCAGCTTGGGGACAGCCGGTGGGACCCAGTACTTC. It codes for CASSLGTAGGTQYF.

At least ten counts were recorded for this clonotype. This rearrangement joins TRBV6-5 to TRBJ1-1, with D perhaps TRBD1 (5 bases). CDR3 length equals 12 residues. V gave up 7 bases and J gave up 7 bases, with 13 bases separating them. CDR1 and CDR2 (germline): MNHEY, SVGAGI. For the CDR3, the DNA is TGTGCCAGCAAGGGGAGGCTACTTGAAGCTTTCTTT. As protein: CASKGRLLEAFF.

In its sample, this clonotype was seen many times. V usage is TRBV28 and J usage is TRBJ2-1; 8 nucleotides match TRBD1. The CDR3 covers 13 residues. J was trimmed by 4 bases and V by 5 bases; bases with no gene match: 1. CDR1 MDHEN and CDR2 SYDVKM come from the germline V gene. CDR3 sequence (DNA): TGTGCCAGCAGTGGGGACAGGTACAATGAGCAGTTCTTC. This translates into CASSGDRYNEQFF.

The V and J genes are TRBV27 and TRBJ2-2, with D maybe TRBD2 (5 bases). There are 14 residues in the CDR3. V gave up 6 bases and J gave up 3 bases, with 11 bases separating them. Germline CDR1 and CDR2: MNHEY and SMNVEV (reference sequence). Here the CDR3 DNA reads TGTGCCAGCAGACTCCCGCGGGACACCGGGGAGCTGTTTTTT. This codes for CASRLPRDTGELFF.

In its sample, this clonotype was seen many times. The chain links TRBV12-3 or TRBV12-4 to TRBJ1-1, with 8 bases identical to TRBD1. The CDR3 has 15 residues. After removal of 6 bases from V and 2 bases from J, the junction contained 8 bases not matched to a gene. CDR3 residues: CASSRRTGRNTEAFF. CDR3 in DNA: TGTGCCAGCAGCCGAAGGACAGGGAGAAACACTGAAGCTTTCTTT.

This clonotype has more than one count but fewer than ten. This chain links TRBV20-1 with TRBJ1-2; D is undetermined. The V end lost 1 base, the J end lost 7 bases, and 7 bases lay between the germline ends. Germline V gene lookup returns CDR1 DFQATT and CDR2 SNEGSKA (reference sequence). The CDR3 extends over 11 amino acids. Here the CDR3 DNA reads TGCAGTGCTAGAGTCGTTGGTGGCTACACCTTC. Amino acids: CSARVVGGYTF.

This clonotype was found many times. The chain uses TRBV7-2 and TRBJ1-6; D call uncertain. This CDR3 has 15 amino acids. CDR1 SGHTA and CDR2 FQGNSA come from the germline V gene. V lost 1 base, J lost 7 bases, and 11 bases lay in between. CDR3 residues: CASSLDIRWNSPLHF. As DNA, the CDR3 is TGTGCCAGCAGCTTAGACATCAGGTGGAATTCACCCCTCCACTTT.

V usage is TRBV11-2 and J usage is TRBJ1-6, with 9 bases lining up with TRBD1. From germline, CDR1 is SGHAT and CDR2 FQNNGV. This CDR3 is 15 amino acids long. Trimming took 5 bases from V and 7 from J; bases not matched to a gene: 6. This CDR3 reads CASSLGTGNNSPLHF. In DNA, the CDR3 is TGTGCCAGCAGCCTAGGGACAGGGAACAATTCACCCCTCCACTTT.

V is TRBV10-3 and J is TRBJ2-1; D uncertain. This CDR3 is 15 amino acids long. The germline V gene encodes CDR1 ENHRY and CDR2 SYGVKD. V lost 0 bases, J lost 2 bases, and 8 bases lay in between. The CDR3 is CAISESIVPYNEQFF. The CDR3 DNA is TGTGCCATCAGTGAGTCGATTGTACCCTACAATGAGCAGTTCTTC.

At least ten counts were recorded for this clonotype. The chain couples TRBV20-1 to TRBJ2-3; 7 bases agree with TRBD2. Germline V gene sequence: CDR1 DFQATT, CDR2 SNEGSKA (reference sequence). CDR3 length: 20 residues. The junction had 22 bases not matched to a gene; V was cut back by 3 bases and J by 1 base. The CDR3 nucleotides read TGCAGTGCTAGCCCGGGGCGGGGGAGAACCTACCGTGTCGGCACAGATACGCAGTATTTT. This codes for CSASPGRGRTYRVGTDTQYF.

This clonotype was counted many times. The J gene is TRBJ2-1, the V gene TRBV2; D is uncertain. The length of the CDR3 is 14 residues. Trimming stripped 3 bases from V and 7 bases from J, with 13 bases between. Germline V lookup: CDR1 SNHLY, CDR2 FYNNEI. This CDR3 reads CASSDWPLGNEQFF. CDR3 in DNA: TGTGCCAGCAGTGACTGGCCCCTGGGGAATGAGCAGTTCTTC.

This clonotype was recorded many times. V and J are TRBV2 and TRBJ2-7, with D perhaps matching TRBD1 (6 bases). V was trimmed by 7 bases and J by 2 bases, leaving 18 bases between them. The CDR3 is made up of 15 amino acids. Looked up from germline, CDR1 is SNHLY and CDR2 is FYNNEI. Here the CDR3 reads CASIEAVGQTYEQYF. Here the CDR3 DNA reads TGTGCCAGCATCGAAGCAGTCGGACAGACCTACGAGCAGTACTTC.

The chain joins TRBV12-3 or TRBV12-4 to TRBJ2-1; 8 bases are a match to TRBD1. The CDR3 length is 15 residues. V shed 6 bases and J 8 bases; nucleotides not matched to a gene: 12. This CDR3 reads CASREGAGGSYEQFF. CDR3 DNA sequence: TGTGCCAGCAGAGAAGGGGCAGGGGGCTCCTATGAGCAGTTCTTC.